Below, one TCR beta chain is given with its context. Antigen: not known. Generated by immunoSEQ multiplex PCR, the TCRdb table keeps only in-frame clones and is missing some. This sample has around 90,000 clones, with less than 95% found just once. This sample was taken from a study of graft-versus-host responses after intestinal transplantation. Per germline, CDR1 SGHNT and CDR2 YYREEE (reference sequence). This CDR3 is built from 15 residues. V shed 0 bases and J 2 bases; nucleotides not matched to a gene: 2. The rearrangement links TRBV5-4 to TRBJ2-7; 10 nucleotides line up with TRBD1. This TCR was sampled from a human donor who was the organ donor for an intestinal transplant. This specimen was unstimulated CD4+ T cells sorted from spleen or lymph node cells, taken before transplant. This CDR3 is CASSLVGQGTYEQYF. The DNA of the CDR3 is TGTGCCAGCAGCTTGGTGGGACAGGGGACCTACGAGCAGTACTTC.